This T cell receptor beta chain was observed in a study of T cells in Graves' hyperthyroidism and ophthalmopathy. General observations from the study: A 13 V-J signature model discriminated ophthalmopathy versus stable hyperthyroidism. Blood also held most thyroid clonotypes expanded beyond 0.001.

Amplification yielded TCR beta CDR3 regions, with RNA transcripts as the source. The HTBI primer set was used in a first-round RT-PCR of the TCR CDR3. One entry per CDR3 protein, called by TCRdb with MiXCR from the multiplex PCR reads. The table has roughly 700,000 distinct CDR3 sequences, 15% to 20% seen once; the top ten hold 15% to 17%. The CDR3 is 20 amino acids. Looked up from germline, CDR1 is MNHEY and CDR2 is SVGEGT. The ends lost 2 bases at V and 2 bases at J; junction bases unmatched: 13. This clonotype was detected ten times or more. Its antigen is still unknown. Source material for PBMCs was 9 to 10 ml fresh peripheral blood.

Sequenced material: blood. The receptor was isolated from a man in his fifties with Graves' hyperthyroidism. The V call is TRBV6-2 or TRBV6-3, the J call TRBJ2-1; TRBD2 aligns across 12 bases. The CDR3, as DNA: TGTGCCAGCAGTTACCCCTCCGGACTAGCGGGGCGAGGCACCTACAATGAGCAGTTCTTC. As protein: CASSYPSGLAGRGTYNEQFF.